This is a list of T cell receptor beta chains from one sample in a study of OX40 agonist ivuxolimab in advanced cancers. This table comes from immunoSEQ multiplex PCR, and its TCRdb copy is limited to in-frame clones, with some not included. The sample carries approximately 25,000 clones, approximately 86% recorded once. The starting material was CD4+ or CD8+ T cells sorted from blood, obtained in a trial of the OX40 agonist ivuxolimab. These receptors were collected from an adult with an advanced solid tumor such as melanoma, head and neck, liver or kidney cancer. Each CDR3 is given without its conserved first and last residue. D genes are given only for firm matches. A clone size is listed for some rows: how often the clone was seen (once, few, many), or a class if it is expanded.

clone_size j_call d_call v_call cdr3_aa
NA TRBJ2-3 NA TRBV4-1 ASSQEGNGDISTDTQY
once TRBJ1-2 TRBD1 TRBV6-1 ASRVLGQGPGYT
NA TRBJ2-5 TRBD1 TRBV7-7 ASSSQDRGTQETQY
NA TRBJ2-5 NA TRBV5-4 ASSSAAGTQETQY
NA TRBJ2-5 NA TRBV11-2 ASRDRGLETQY
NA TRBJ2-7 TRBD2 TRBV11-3 ASSLGKLAGDYEQY
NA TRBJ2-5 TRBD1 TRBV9 ASSPPGQGYYQETQY
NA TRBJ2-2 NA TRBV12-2 ASRLSNTGELF
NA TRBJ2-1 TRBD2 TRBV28 ASSLAGGRSEQF
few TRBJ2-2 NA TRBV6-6 ASGLAGELF
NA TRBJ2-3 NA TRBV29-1 SACTFSTDTQY
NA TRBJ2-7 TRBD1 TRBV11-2 ASSLGQGAYEQY
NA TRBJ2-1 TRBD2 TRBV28 ASTMGGDYNEQF
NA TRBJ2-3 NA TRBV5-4 ASSLHSNTDTQY
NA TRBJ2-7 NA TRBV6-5 ASSRPSYEQY
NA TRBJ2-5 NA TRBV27 ASSLSGRTKY
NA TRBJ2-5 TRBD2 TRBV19 ASSIGSGRALGETQY
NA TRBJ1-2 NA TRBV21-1 ASSQVGEGGVPGYT
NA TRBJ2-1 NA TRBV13 ASSLAGDSYNEQF
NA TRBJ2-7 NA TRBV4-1 ASSQARTSYEQY
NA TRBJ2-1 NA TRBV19 ASSIDLGTKWYDEQF
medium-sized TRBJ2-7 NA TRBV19 ASSIQGGNYEQY
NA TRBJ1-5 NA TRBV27 ASSWRGLGNQPQH
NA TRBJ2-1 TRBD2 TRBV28 ASSLPTSGGSYNEQF
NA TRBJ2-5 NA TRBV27 ASSLSGGPEETQY
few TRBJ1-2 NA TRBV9 ASSASSGVGYT
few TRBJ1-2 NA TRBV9 ASSGNGYT
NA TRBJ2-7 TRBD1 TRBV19 ASSYRTGHYEQY
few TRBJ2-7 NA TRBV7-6 ASSPVYYEQY
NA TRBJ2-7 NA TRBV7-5 ASSYDGRLAGGYEQY
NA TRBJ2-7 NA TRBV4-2 ASSQDSPHEQY
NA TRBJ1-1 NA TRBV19 ASTELTSREIMNTEAF
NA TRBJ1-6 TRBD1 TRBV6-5 ASNPGTGVSPLH
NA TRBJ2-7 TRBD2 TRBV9 ASSIAGGHPYEQY
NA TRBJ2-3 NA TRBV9 ASSVEGGTDTQY
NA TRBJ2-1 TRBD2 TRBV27 ASSSPSSGGYNEQF
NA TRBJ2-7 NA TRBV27 ASSLRGLSYEQY
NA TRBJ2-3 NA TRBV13 ASSLPGSTDTQY
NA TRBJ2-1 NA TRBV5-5 ASSLLPAETYNEQF
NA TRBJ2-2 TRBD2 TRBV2 ASSSERGVNTGELF
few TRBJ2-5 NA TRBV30 AWSQGAQETQY
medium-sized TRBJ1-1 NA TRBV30 AWSVIGGTEAF
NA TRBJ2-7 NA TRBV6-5 ASSYFQGILYEQY
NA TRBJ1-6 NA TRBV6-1 ASIQRPNSPLH